Listed below are T cell receptor beta chains from one sample, sequenced in a study of shared clonotypes between healthy human individuals. Produced via immunoSEQ multiplex PCR; TCRdb's table is partial and in-frame only. Here the sample spans 2 million to 2.5 million clones, just under 95% being singletons. The specimen was naive CD4+ T cells from PBMCs. The receptors stem from a young man in good health. Some clones in this sample may be carry-over from other donors' samples. CDR3s include the opening cysteine and the closing phenylalanine or tryptophan. The D gene is left open where the match is weak. A clone size is listed for some rows: how often the clone was seen (once, few, many), or a class if it is expanded.

>.|TRBV15|TRBJ2-7|.
TGTGCCACCAGCAGAGAAAGGGCTGTGGGCCACGAGCAGTACTTC
CATSRERAVGHEQYF
>TRBD1|TRBV7-7|TRBJ2-1|.
TGTGCCAGCAGCCCAATAGGGACAGCCTACAATGAGCAGTTCTTC
CASSPIGTAYNEQFF
>TRBD2|TRBV7-2|TRBJ2-3|.
TGTGCCAGCAGCTTAGCCGGGACTAGCGGTAACACAGATACGCAGTATTTT
CASSLAGTSGNTDTQYF
>.|TRBV4-2|TRBJ2-1|.
TGTGCCAGCAGTGCCCCCGTCCTTCCGGGGCAGTTCTTC
CASSAPVLPGQFF
>.|TRBV7-2|TRBJ2-2|.
TGTGCCAGCAGCTTATTGGGGGGATCCCCGGACACCGGGGAGCTGTTTTTT
CASSLLGGSPDTGELFF
>.|TRBV7-9|TRBJ1-1|.
TGTGCCAGCAGCTTACCTCAACAAGGAGCTTTCTTT
CASSLPQQGAFF
>.|TRBV6-5|TRBJ2-5|.
TGTGCCAGCAGTTACATACGGGGGGAGACCCAGTACTTC
CASSYIRGETQYF
>TRBD1|TRBV5-1|TRBJ1-2|.
TGCGCCAGCAGCTCGATGACAGGGGGGAATACTAACTATGGCTACACCTTC
CASSSMTGGNTNYGYTF
>TRBD2|TRBV4-1|TRBJ2-2|.
TGCGCCAGCAGCCAAGTCAATGGGCGGGAGACCGGGGAGCTGTTTTTT
CASSQVNGRETGELFF
>TRBD2|TRBV19|TRBJ2-2|.
TGTGCCAGTAGTATGATTTATCCGGGAGGGACCGGGGAGCTGTTTTTT
CASSMIYPGGTGELFF
>.|TRBV10-3|TRBJ2-1|.
TGTGCCATCAGGGACTCGACATACAATGAGCAGTTCTTC
CAIRDSTYNEQFF
>.|TRBV5-6|TRBJ1-4|.
TGTGCCAGCAGCTTGGGATCAAACCTGGGGGAAAAACTGTTTTTT
CASSLGSNLGEKLFF
>.|TRBV28|TRBJ1-5|.
TGTGCCAGTTTTTCTCGGACAGTTCAGCCCCAGCATTTT
CASFSRTVQPQHF
>TRBD1|TRBV2|TRBJ2-5|.
TGTGCCAGCAGCCTGGACAGGGGGAGAGAGACCCAGTACTTC
CASSLDRGRETQYF
>.|TRBV28|TRBJ1-3|.
TGTGCCAGCAGTTTAGTGTCCGGAAACACCATATATTTT
CASSLVSGNTIYF
>TRBD1|TRBV10-3|TRBJ1-5|.
TGTGCCACGCGACAGGGGGTGAGCAATCAGCCCCAGCATTTT
CATRQGVSNQPQHF
>TRBD2|TRBV25-1|TRBJ2-1|.
TGTGCCAGCAGTGATCGCCTAGCGGGAGGGGGCAATGAGCAGTTCTTC
CASSDRLAGGGNEQFF
>.|TRBV28|TRBJ1-1|few
TGTGCCAGCATTCAGAACATGAACACTGAAGCTTTCTTT
CASIQNMNTEAFF
>TRBD1|TRBV7-9|TRBJ1-5|.
TGTGCCAGCAGCTGGGGGGACAGGGGAGGCAATCAGCCCCAGCATTTT
CASSWGDRGGNQPQHF
>.|TRBV7-2|TRBJ1-1|.
TGTGCCAGCAGCTACGGGGGGACTGAAGCTTTCTTT
CASSYGGTEAFF
>.|TRBV7-2|TRBJ2-5|.
TGTGCCAGCAGCCTGGGACTCGGAGTAGTCGCAGAGACCCAGTACTTC
CASSLGLGVVAETQYF
>.|TRBV7-8|TRBJ2-7|.
TGTGCCAGCAGCCGAACCCGGGACAGTGGGACTTACGAGCAGTACTTC
CASSRTRDSGTYEQYF
>.|TRBV18|TRBJ2-1|.
TGTGCCAGCTCAATACAGCGTACCTACAATGAGCAGTTCTTC
CASSIQRTYNEQFF
>.|TRBV7-2|TRBJ2-3|.
TGTGCCAGCAGCGTATCAGGCGGGGGCACAGATACGCAGTATTTT
CASSVSGGGTDTQYF
>.|TRBV6-6|TRBJ2-5|.
TGTGCCAGCAGTCTATCAGGGATGGGAGAGACCCAGTACTTC
CASSLSGMGETQYF
>TRBD1|TRBV6-5|TRBJ1-2|.
TGTGCCAGCAGATCGGGACAGAAGCCCGGCTACACCTTC
CASRSGQKPGYTF
>.|TRBV28|TRBJ1-3|.
TGTGCCAGCAGCCCCGGGGTTGGAAACACCATATATTTT
CASSPGVGNTIYF
>TRBD2|TRBV10-1|TRBJ2-2|.
TGCGCCAGCAGTGAAGGTAGCGGGATCACCGGGGAGCTGTTTTTT
CASSEGSGITGELFF
>TRBD1|TRBV9|TRBJ1-3|.
TGTGCCAGCAGCGCTCAGGGGGGGCTCTCTGGAAACACCATATATTTT
CASSAQGGLSGNTIYF
>.|TRBV11-3|TRBJ2-3|.
TGTGCCAGCAGCTTAGGGCGACAGGCTAGCACAGATACGCAGTATTTT
CASSLGRQASTDTQYF
>.|TRBV6-6|TRBJ2-7|.
TGTGCCAGCAGTTACGGGCAGGGGTTGGGAGAGCAGTACTTC
CASSYGQGLGEQYF
>.|TRBV28|TRBJ2-4|.
TGTGCCAGCAGTAAAAGGGGAGACCAGCCCATGGGCATTCAGTACTTC
CASSKRGDQPMGIQYF
>.|TRBV30|TRBJ2-7|.
TGTGCCTGGAGTTCCCCGCCCTACGAGCAGTACTTC
CAWSSPPYEQYF
>.|TRBV5-1|TRBJ1-3|once
TGCGCCAGCAGCTTGGTCCCGGTTAGCTCTGGAAACACCATATATTTT
CASSLVPVSSGNTIYF
>.|TRBV29-1|TRBJ1-1|few
TGCAGCGTTGTAGGGTCAGGGACTGAAGCTTTCTTT
CSVVGSGTEAFF
>TRBD2|TRBV4-1|TRBJ2-3|.
TGCGCCAGCAGCCTACGGACTAGCGGGAGTTCAGATACGCAGTATTTT
CASSLRTSGSSDTQYF
>TRBD2|TRBV5-4|TRBJ2-3|once
TGTGCCAGCAGCATAGGACTAGCCGGGGCAGATACGCAGTATTTT
CASSIGLAGADTQYF
>TRBD2|TRBV4-1|TRBJ2-1|.
TGCGCCAGCAGCCAAAAAATCCCGGGACTAGCGGACTACAATGAGCAGTTCTTC
CASSQKIPGLADYNEQFF
>TRBD2|TRBV28|TRBJ2-2|.
TGTGCCAGCAGTTTAGGGGCAGCGGGAGATGGGACCGGGGAGCTGTTTTTT
CASSLGAAGDGTGELFF
>.|TRBV18|TRBJ2-2|.
TGTGCCAGCTCACAAGGACGAACCTCGAACACCGGGGAGCTGTTTTTT
CASSQGRTSNTGELFF
>.|TRBV4-1|TRBJ1-5|once
TGCGCCAGCAGCCATACGGGGCCTGGTCAGCCCCAGCATTTT
CASSHTGPGQPQHF
>.|TRBV5-1|TRBJ2-2|.
TGCGCCAGCAGCCCGATAGCGAACACCGGGGAGCTGTTTTTT
CASSPIANTGELFF
>.|TRBV18|TRBJ2-7|.
TGTGCCAGCTCACCACGGCAGGTGCCCTACTACGAGCAGTACTTC
CASSPRQVPYYEQYF
>.|TRBV9|TRBJ1-1|.
TGTGCCAGCAGCGTAGAATGGTCGAACACTGAAGCTTTCTTT
CASSVEWSNTEAFF
>.|TRBV30|TRBJ1-5|few
TGTGCCTGGAGTGTACTGGGGAGACAAGGGTCTAATCAGCCCCAGCATTTT
CAWSVLGRQGSNQPQHF
>.|TRBV9|TRBJ1-4|once
TGTGCCAGCAGCGTAGATCAGCGAAATGAAAAACTGTTTTTT
CASSVDQRNEKLFF
>TRBD2|TRBV7-3|TRBJ2-2|.
TGTGCCAGCAGCGCCCTGGGACTAGCGACAACCGGGGAGCTGTTTTTT
CASSALGLATTGELFF
>.|TRBV6-6|TRBJ2-1|.
TGTGCCAGCAGAGAGGCGGGACAGAGTCTTGAGCAGTTCTTC
CASREAGQSLEQFF
>.|TRBV6-6|TRBJ1-5|.
TGTGCCAGCATCTTAGGGGCCACCAATCAGCCCCAGCATTTT
CASILGATNQPQHF
>.|TRBV5-1|TRBJ2-7|.
TGCGCCAGCAGTCCCGGGGCCGGGACGGGGAGGTACGAGCAGTACTTC
CASSPGAGTGRYEQYF